One sample yielded the 19 T cell receptor beta chains listed below, sequenced in a study of T cell responses to AZD1222 COVID-19 vaccine. The data were produced by immunoSEQ multiplex PCR, yet TCRdb's version contains in-frame clones alone and is incomplete. The sample consists of 150,000 or so clones, about 91% of them appearing once. The material was peripheral blood, obtained on day 0 of AZD1222 vaccination. The receptors were sampled from an adult in good health.

The V and J genes are TRBV10-3 and TRBJ2-7; TRBD1 matches 10 bases. The germline gives CDR1 ENHRY, CDR2 SYGVKD. This CDR3 has 13 residues. Trimming removed 10 bases from V and 6 bases from J; junction bases left unmatched: 9. DNA of the CDR3: TGTGCCACGACGGGACAGGGGTCAGGCGAGCAGTACTTC. As protein: CATTGQGSGEQYF.

The chain recombines TRBV5-1 with TRBJ2-3, with D perhaps matching TRBD2 (6 bases). Germline V gives CDR1 SGHRS, CDR2 YFSETQ. Trimming took 1 base from V and 2 from J, leaving 14 bases between them. This CDR3 is built from 16 residues. The CDR3 sequence: CASSLFIGGATDTQYF. The CDR3 DNA follows: TGCGCCAGCAGCTTGTTTATTGGCGGGGCCACAGATACGCAGTATTTT.

The chain combines TRBV2 with TRBJ1-4; perhaps TRBD1 as D (5 bases). The ends were cut back, 6 bases at V and 0 bases at J, with 8 bases in the middle. The CDR3 extends over 14 amino acids. CDR1 is SNHLY, CDR2 FYNNEI, per germline. CDR3 region: CASRQGSTNEKLFF. The CDR3 DNA follows: TGTGCCAGCAGGCAGGGATCAACTAATGAAAAACTGTTTTTT.

J is TRBJ1-5 and V is TRBV5-1; tentatively, D is TRBD1 (6 bases). The V end was cut by 1 base, the J end by 2 bases, with 7 bases between. CDR1 is SGHRS, CDR2 YFSETQ, per germline. CDR3 length: 14 residues. In DNA, the CDR3 is TGCGCCAGCAGCTTGAGGGGGGGCAATCAGCCCCAGCATTTT. This codes for CASSLRGGNQPQHF.

This clone has just one count. This chain connects TRBV24-1 to TRBJ2-7; a possible D gene is TRBD1 (6 bases). Germline CDR1 is KGHDR and CDR2 is SFDVKD. The CDR3 has 15 residues. Trimming removed 3 bases at V and 2 bases at J, with 13 bases between. Here the CDR3 reads CATSDVRDTPYEQYF. The CDR3 DNA follows: TGTGCCACCAGTGATGTGAGGGACACCCCCTACGAGCAGTACTTC.

The chain has TRBV27 and TRBJ1-5; D is perhaps TRBD1 (5 bases). This CDR3 is 17 amino acids long. Between the trimmed V and J ends, which lost 6 bases and 0 bases, there was a span of 18 bases. CDR1 is MNHEY, CDR2 SMNVEV, per germline (reference sequence). CDR3 amino acids: CASRREGSPYSNQPQHF. In nucleotides, the CDR3 is TGTGCCAGCAGGAGGGAGGGGAGCCCGTATAGCAATCAGCCCCAGCATTTT.

The chain carries TRBV20-1 and TRBJ2-1; TRBD2 matches at 10 bases. V was pared by 3 bases and J by 8 bases, with 10 bases of the junction left unmatched. Germline-derived CDR1 and CDR2 are DFQATT and SNEGSKA (reference sequence). The CDR3 has 15 residues. Here the CDR3 DNA reads TGCAGTGCTAGTTCTAGCGGGGGTCAAATCGATGAGCAGTTCTTC. This codes for CSASSSGGQIDEQFF.

The CDR3 sequence is CASSQTTLEGYTF. The CDR3 DNA reads TGTGCCAGCAGCCAAACTACCCTCGAGGGCTACACCTTC. The chain combines TRBV4-2 with TRBJ1-2, with unresolved D. CDR1 and CDR2 from the germline V gene are LGHNA and YNFKEQ. This CDR3 is built from 13 residues. V lost 2 bases and J lost 8, with 12 bases in between.

The count of this clone is one. The chain is built from TRBV21-1 and TRBJ1-6; the table calls TRBD1, which could not be checked here. TRBV21-1 is deemed a pseudogene. This CDR3 has 18 residues. The CDR3 DNA is TGTGCCAGCAGCAAACCAGGGGGGTGCAGGGTGGGGAATTCACCCCTCCACTTT. Amino acid sequence: CASSKPGGCRVGNSPLHF.

The V call is TRBV9, the J call TRBJ2-3; TRBD2 matches at 11 bases. J was trimmed by 2 bases and V by 3 bases; bases with no gene match: 2. Germline V gives CDR1 SGDLS, CDR2 YYNGEE. The CDR3 loop spans 15 amino acids. The DNA for the CDR3 is TGTGCCAGCAGCGGTAGCGGGGGGGCCACAGATACGCAGTATTTT. It codes for CASSGSGGATDTQYF. The full variable domain, in which reference TRBV9 and TRBJ2-3 provide the parts outside the CDR3, is DSGVTQTPKHLITATGQRVTLRCSPRSGDLSVYWYQQSLDQGLQFLIQYYNGEERAKGNILERFSAQQFPDLHSELNLSSLELGDSALYFCASSGSGGATDTQYFGPGTRLTVL.

The gene calls are TRBV10-1 and TRBJ2-1; D perhaps matches TRBD1 (6 bases). V was cut by 2 bases and J by 0 bases, with 11 bases left in between. The CDR3 has 16 amino acids. Germline V gives CDR1 WNHNN, CDR2 SYGVQD (reference sequence). The CDR3 here is CASSEGGRNSYNEQFF. The CDR3 DNA sequence: TGCGCCAGCAGTGAGGGGGGCCGCAACTCCTACAATGAGCAGTTCTTC.

This chain links TRBV10-3 with TRBJ1-1, with 8 bases matching TRBD1. V dropped 10 bases and J dropped 6; count of bases not matched to a gene: 7. The CDR3 extends over 12 amino acids. Germline V gene lookup returns CDR1 ENHRY and CDR2 SYGVKD. CDR3 coding DNA: TGTGCCACCTCGGGGACAGGCGCTGAAGCTTTCTTT. It specifies CATSGTGAEAFF.

The chain employs TRBV9 and TRBJ2-1; 14 bases map to TRBD2. The CDR3 is 17 amino acids. Germline lookup yields CDR1 SGDLS and CDR2 YYNGEE. With V trimmed by 4 bases and J by 9 bases, 12 bases remained unmatched. Here the CDR3 DNA reads TGTGCCAGCAGCCCCTCTCCGACTAGCGGGGGGGCCGGTGAGCAGTTCTTC. Translated: CASSPSPTSGGAGEQFF.

This chain joins TRBV11-2 and TRBJ1-3, with TRBD1 as a possible D gene (5 bases). The V gene's germline CDR1 is SGHAT and CDR2 FQNNGV. The ends were cut back, 1 base at V and 2 bases at J, with 12 bases in the middle. This CDR3 region has 16 residues. CDR3 in DNA: TGTGCCAGCAGCTTAGCTGGGACTCACACTGGAAACACCATATATTTT. It specifies CASSLAGTHTGNTIYF.

This chain links TRBV5-1 with TRBJ2-5, with D perhaps matching TRBD2 (6 bases). Germline values: CDR1 SGHRS, CDR2 YFSETQ. This CDR3 is 15 amino acids long. V lost 0 bases and J 1 base, leaving 10 bases between the germline ends. CDR3 nucleotides: TGCGCCAGCAGCTTGGGGAATAGCGGCCAAGAGACCCAGTACTTC. This encodes CASSLGNSGQETQYF.

The gene calls are TRBV9 and TRBJ2-5; TRBD2 matches 8 bases. Germline CDR1 and CDR2: SGDLS and YYNGEE. J was trimmed by 5 bases and V by 3 bases; bases with no gene match: 6. This CDR3 spans 14 amino acids. In DNA, the CDR3 is TGTGCCAGCAGCGACGGGGGGGCCTATGAGACCCAGTACTTC. Translation: CASSDGGAYETQYF. The entire variable domain, with the rest obtained from reference TRBV9 and TRBJ2-5, is as follows: DSGVTQTPKHLITATGQRVTLRCSPRSGDLSVYWYQQSLDQGLQFLIQYYNGEERAKGNILERFSAQQFPDLHSELNLSSLELGDSALYFCASSDGGAYETQYFGPGTRLLVL.

The chain has TRBV6-5 and TRBJ1-2, with D unclear. CDR3 length equals 10 residues. The germline gives CDR1 MNHEY, CDR2 SVGAGI. With 8 bases removed from V and 11 bases from J, the gap between germline ends came to 12 bases. This chain's CDR3 is CASRSSGYTF. CDR3 nucleotides: TGTGCCAGCCGATCCTCGGGGTACACCTTC.

The chain is built from TRBV11-3 and TRBJ2-5, with a possible D match to TRBD2 (6 bases). This CDR3 has 12 amino acids. Germline CDR1 is SGHNT and CDR2 is YENEEA. V was trimmed by 4 bases and J by 4 bases, leaving 7 bases between them. The CDR3: CASSSGGETQYF. The CDR3, as DNA: TGTGCCAGCAGCTCCGGGGGAGAGACCCAGTACTTC.

This chain uses TRBV11-2 with TRBJ2-1, with 11 nucleotides matching TRBD2. This CDR3 region has 15 residues. CDR1 is SGHAT and CDR2 is FQNNGV in the germline V gene. After removal of 5 bases from V and 2 bases from J, the junction contained 2 bases not matched to a gene. DNA for the CDR3: TGTGCCAGCAGCCCACTAGCGGGAGCCTACAATGAGCAGTTCTTC. Protein sequence: CASSPLAGAYNEQFF.